These T cell receptor beta chains were read from a single sample in a study of cytomegalovirus exposure and HLA in healthy donors. The assay was immunoSEQ multiplex PCR, and TCRdb's table has in-frame clones only and misses some. This table holds 200,000 to 250,000 clones, approximately 78% found once. The sequencing input was PBMCs. The receptor source for this set is a woman in her forties in good health and CMV-seronegative. Each CDR3 is given with its conserved first and last residue. The D gene is left open where the match is weak. Clone sizes are given selectively: once, few, many, or a class where the clone is expanded.

j_call clone_size d_call v_call cdr3_aa cdr3_nt
TRBJ2-5 NA NA TRBV5-1 CASSLTPSARQETQYF TGCGCCAGCAGCCTCACCCCATCCGCCAGACAAGAGACCCAGTACTTC
TRBJ2-3 NA NA TRBV6-5 CASSWEAADTQYF TGTGCCAGCAGTTGGGAAGCGGCAGATACGCAGTATTTT
TRBJ1-5 NA TRBD1 TRBV28 CASSLLGGGGNQPQHF TGTGCCAGCAGTTTATTAGGGGGCGGAGGCAATCAGCCCCAGCATTTT
TRBJ2-2 NA TRBD2 TRBV5-6 CASSPGTSGSTGELFF TGTGCCAGCAGCCCCGGGACTAGCGGGAGCACCGGGGAGCTGTTTTTT
TRBJ2-3 NA TRBD2 TRBV5-4 CASSRGLALLRGTDTQYF TGTGCCAGCAGCAGAGGACTAGCCCTATTAAGAGGCACAGATACGCAGTATTTT
TRBJ2-7 few NA TRBV6-6 CASSYEETVSYEQYF TGTGCCAGCAGTTATGAGGAGACAGTCTCCTACGAGCAGTACTTC
TRBJ2-7 NA NA TRBV27 CASSLSARYSYEQYF TGTGCCAGCAGTTTATCGGCCAGGTACTCCTACGAGCAGTACTTC
TRBJ2-7 NA TRBD2 TRBV28 CASSLGLAHYEQYF TGTGCCAGCAGTTTGGGACTAGCCCATTACGAGCAGTACTTC
TRBJ2-7 NA NA TRBV6-5 CASSYSNLGPYYEQYF TGTGCCAGCAGTTACTCGAATTTGGGGCCTTACTACGAGCAGTACTTC
TRBJ1-5 NA TRBD1 TRBV19 CASQGQTFYSNQPQHF TGTGCTAGTCAGGGACAGACGTTTTATAGCAATCAGCCCCAGCATTTT
TRBJ1-1 NA NA TRBV6-5 CASRQGNTEAFF TGTGCCAGCCGACAAGGGAACACTGAAGCTTTCTTT
TRBJ2-1 NA TRBD1 TRBV29-1 CSARRGLSSYNEQFF TGCAGCGCCCGCAGGGGGCTGAGCTCCTACAATGAGCAGTTCTTC
TRBJ1-5 NA TRBD1 TRBV12-5 CASGLTGQRPTQHF TGTGCTAGTGGTTTGACGGGACAGCGACCTACCCAGCATTTT
TRBJ1-1 NA TRBD1 TRBV2 CASRYSDRGNTEAFF TGTGCCAGCCGATATTCAGACAGGGGGAACACTGAAGCTTTCTTT
TRBJ2-2 NA NA TRBV30 CAWSMLSSGELFF TGTGCCTGGAGTATGTTGAGTTCTGGGGAGCTGTTTTTT
TRBJ1-5 NA NA TRBV12-2 CASRGRDSSVPNQPQHF TGTGCAAGTCGCGGTAGGGACTCCTCTGTCCCCAATCAGCCCCAGCATTTT
TRBJ2-6 few NA TRBV6-1 CASSARTASSGANVLTF TGTGCCAGCAGTGCGAGGACAGCGTCTTCTGGGGCCAACGTCCTGACTTTC
TRBJ2-1 NA TRBD2 TRBV2 CASSLRLAGDPEYNEQFF TGTGCCAGCAGCCTCAGACTAGCGGGAGACCCAGAATACAATGAGCAGTTCTTC
TRBJ1-6 few TRBD1 TRBV6-5 CASSYQTGGNSPLHF TGTGCCAGCAGCTACCAGACAGGGGGGAATTCACCCCTCCACTTT
TRBJ1-4 NA NA TRBV11-2 CASRGWANEKLFF TGTGCCAGCAGGGGCTGGGCTAATGAAAAACTGTTTTTT
TRBJ2-5 NA TRBD2 TRBV7-9 CASSLAGGRETQYF TGTGCCAGCAGCCTAGCGGGAGGGAGAGAGACCCAGTACTTC
TRBJ2-5 NA TRBD1 TRBV6-1 CASSVGTGFAETQYF TGTGCCAGCAGTGTCGGGACAGGTTTTGCGGAGACCCAGTACTTC
TRBJ2-7 NA TRBD2 TRBV7-9 CASRRAGASSYEQYF TGTGCCAGCAGGCGAGCGGGAGCTAGCTCCTACGAGCAGTACTTC
TRBJ1-1 NA NA TRBV19 CASSIAFEGITEAFF TGTGCCAGTAGTATAGCTTTTGAGGGAATCACTGAAGCTTTCTTT